These 23 T cell receptor beta chains were sequenced from one sample in a study of T-cell reconstitution after alpha-beta-depleted transplantation in children. The study's findings and limits: Diversity and T-cell counts at one year after transplant derived mostly from new T cells.

No antigens are known for them. Unique molecular identifiers featured in how the TCRbeta library was prepared. One entry per CDR3 protein results from TCRdb running MiXCR on the PCR reads. The sample has around 270,000 distinct CDR3 sequences, roughly 7.8% seen once. Here the sequenced sample was peripheral blood, taken 360 days after TCRalphabeta/CD19-depleted stem cell transplant. Receptors originate from a female patient between 2 and 10 years old who had a stem cell transplant for Fanconi anemia, so the T cells may come from the graft donor.

This clonotype showed up many times. The gene calls are TRBV28 and TRBJ2-7, with no clear D. Germline V CDR1 and CDR2: MDHEN, SYDVKM. Deletions cut 6 bases from V and 2 bases from J, with 14 bases between. The length of the CDR3 is 14 residues. CDR3 coding DNA: TGTGCCAGCAGCCACCCACTAACACCCTACGAGCAGTACTTC. This sequence encodes CASSHPLTPYEQYF. Filled out from reference TRBV28 and TRBJ2-7, the complete variable domain reads DVKVTQSSRYLVKRTGEKVFLECVQDMDHENMFWYRQDPGLGLRLIYFSYDVKMKEKGDIPEGYSVSREKKERFSLILESASTNQTSMYLCASSHPLTPYEQYFGPGTRLTVT.

This clonotype was detected ten times or more. This chain joins TRBV20-1 and TRBJ2-3; 11 bases map to TRBD2. Germline CDR1 is DFQATT and CDR2 is SNEGSKA (reference sequence). The CDR3 sequence is 14 residues long. Unmatched junction bases numbered 3, after V lost 6 bases and J lost 1 base. CDR3 coding DNA: TGCAGTGCACCGGGACTAGCGGGCACAGATACGCAGTATTTT. Protein: CSAPGLAGTDTQYF.

The genes are TRBV20-1 and TRBJ1-5; 8 positions match TRBD1. This CDR3 is 16 amino acids long. V lost 4 bases and J lost 2; bases outside the gene matches: 10. Looked up from germline, CDR1 is DFQATT and CDR2 is SNEGSKA (reference sequence). CDR3 DNA sequence: TGCAGTGCTAAAGGGACAGGAACGCCGGGCAATCAGCCCCAGCATTTT. It codes for CSAKGTGTPGNQPQHF.

This clonotype was observed at least ten times. The J gene is TRBJ2-3, the V gene TRBV12-3 or TRBV12-4; a weak D match, TRBD2 (5 bases). Trimming shortened V by 6 bases and J by 0 bases, and 16 bases separated the two germline ends. The CDR3 has 16 residues. The CDR3 region is CASRTSLGSSTDTQYF. CDR3 sequence (DNA): TGTGCCAGCAGAACATCTTTAGGGAGTAGCACAGATACGCAGTATTTT.

This chain connects TRBV7-2 to TRBJ2-1; D gene uncertain. Trimming pared 1 base from V and 6 bases from J, leaving 10 bases between. The germline CDR1 and CDR2 sequences are SGHTA and FQGNSA. This CDR3 has 14 amino acids. The CDR3 DNA reads as TGTGCCAGCAGCTTAGAACCGCGGTCCAATGAGCAGTTCTTC. It codes for CASSLEPRSNEQFF.

This clonotype was counted ten times or more. V and J are TRBV29-1 and TRBJ2-3; D might be TRBD1 (6 bases). Germline V gene lookup returns CDR1 SQVTM and CDR2 ANQGSEA. V was clipped by 3 bases and J by 4 bases, with 14 bases between them. The length of the CDR3 is 14 residues. The CDR3 region has the DNA TGCAGCGTTGATCTCCCAGGGGTGGCAGATACGCAGTATTTT. Amino acid sequence: CSVDLPGVADTQYF.

The chain has TRBV6-2 or TRBV6-3 and TRBJ2-1; TRBD2 agrees at 9 bases. The germline V gene encodes CDR1 MNHEY and CDR2 SVGEGT. With V trimmed by 6 bases and J by 9 bases, 18 bases remained unmatched. The CDR3 runs to 17 residues. CDR3 protein: CASSPLFIAGGQGEQFF. CDR3 DNA: TGTGCCAGCAGCCCTCTTTTCATTGCGGGGGGGCAGGGTGAGCAGTTCTTC.

Sample share makes this clonotype medium-sized. This chain uses TRBV7-9 with TRBJ2-1; 9 bases line up with TRBD2. Trimming took 1 base from V and 9 from J; bases not matched to a gene: 4. Germline V gives CDR1 SEHNR, CDR2 FQNEAQ (reference sequence). The CDR3 has 14 amino acids. The CDR3, as DNA: TGTGCCAGCAGCTTAGGGCTAGCGGGGAGTGAGCAGTTCTTC. Protein: CASSLGLAGSEQFF.

This clonotype occurred many times. The chain has TRBV9 and TRBJ1-4, with TRBD1 as a possible D gene (5 bases). The CDR3 has 15 residues. CDR1 and CDR2 (germline): SGDLS, YYNGEE. Trimming took off 3 bases at V and 8 bases at J, with 17 bases between the two ends. CDR3 region: CASSARGRREEKLFF. The CDR3 region has the DNA TGTGCCAGCAGCGCCCGGGGCCGCCGGGAGGAAAAACTGTTTTTT.

This clonotype has ten or more counts. The chain combines TRBV6-6 with TRBJ1-2, with TRBD1 as a possible D gene (5 bases). The CDR3 consists of 13 residues. The V gene lost 4 bases and the J gene lost 4 bases, with 10 bases spanning the gap. Germline assignment: CDR1 MNHNY and CDR2 SVGAGI (reference sequence). For the CDR3, the DNA is TGTGCCAGCAGTTTAAAGGGGTCCTATGGCTACACCTTC. Residues: CASSLKGSYGYTF.

This clonotype appeared many times. The chain links TRBV12-3 or TRBV12-4 to TRBJ2-7; no firm D call. V was clipped by 5 bases and J by 5 bases, with 19 bases between them. The CDR3 is 15 residues long. CDR3 in DNA: TGTGCCAGCAGTCTTATAGGGCGGCAGTCTCACGAGCAGTACTTC. Its protein is CASSLIGRQSHEQYF.

This clonotype showed up many times. This chain uses TRBV27 with TRBJ2-2; D ambiguous. The V and J ends lost 4 bases and 5 bases respectively, with 11 bases between them. This CDR3 has 14 residues. Germline V gene sequence: CDR1 MNHEY, CDR2 SMNVEV (reference sequence). This CDR3 is CASSSAEWTGELFF. CDR3 DNA sequence: TGTGCCAGCAGTTCGGCCGAGTGGACCGGGGAGCTGTTTTTT.

This clonotype was counted ten times or more. The chain links TRBV12-3 or TRBV12-4 to TRBJ2-1; D is perhaps TRBD2 (7 bases). V was cut by 8 bases and J by 8 bases, with 22 bases left in between. This CDR3 contains 15 residues. Written as DNA, the CDR3 is TGTGCCAGCGCTTACGAGGGGGTAGCGGGCTATGAGCAGTTCTTC. Protein sequence: CASAYEGVAGYEQFF.

This clonotype was seen many times. The chain uses TRBV2 and TRBJ2-1, with TRBD2 identical over 10 bases. Per the germline V gene, CDR1 is SNHLY and CDR2 is FYNNEI. The CDR3 has 14 residues. The junction had 8 bases not matched to a gene; V was cut back by 6 bases and J by 9 bases. DNA for the CDR3: TGTGCCAGCAGAGGAACTAGCGGGGCCGGTGAGCAGTTCTTC. Translation: CASRGTSGAGEQFF.

This clonotype was detected many times. V and J are TRBV7-9 and TRBJ2-3; D gene ambiguous. CDR1 is SEHNR, CDR2 FQNEAQ, per germline (reference sequence). The V and J ends lost 1 base and 4 bases respectively, with 6 bases between them. The length of the CDR3 is 13 residues. CDR3 sequence (DNA): TGTGCCAGCAGCTTAGGGTCGGCAGATACGCAGTATTTT. This encodes CASSLGSADTQYF.

This clonotype was recorded many times. The CDR3 bases are TGTGCCAGCAGTTTACTTGGGGGGGCCGCTTACGAGCAGTACTTC. Its translation: CASSLLGGAAYEQYF. V and J are TRBV12-3 or TRBV12-4 and TRBJ2-7; D possibly corresponds to TRBD2 (7 bases). Trimming left V 2 bases short and J 4 bases short, with 15 bases between. The CDR3 has 15 amino acids.

This clonotype was counted ten times or more. The V and J genes are TRBV29-1 and TRBJ1-6, with TRBD1 as a possible D gene (5 bases). Germline lookup yields CDR1 SQVTM and CDR2 ANQGSEA. The CDR3 length is 13 residues. Trimming removed 7 bases at V and 7 bases at J, with 14 bases between. CDR3 sequence: CSASQGSNSPLHF. The CDR3 DNA follows: TGCAGCGCCAGTCAGGGAAGCAATTCACCCCTCCACTTT.

The sample holds many counts of this clonotype. The genes are TRBV10-3 and TRBJ2-3; no reliable D call. The CDR3 runs 12 residues. Looked up from germline, CDR1 is ENHRY and CDR2 is SYGVKD. V shed 2 bases and J shed 3 bases, with 3 bases lying between them. In DNA, the CDR3 is TGTGCCATCAGTGAGACTACAGATACGCAGTATTTT. Amino acids: CAISETTDTQYF.

This clonotype was recorded a few times. This chain connects TRBV5-6 to TRBJ2-1; the match to TRBD2 covers 11 bases. In germline, CDR1 is SGHDT, CDR2 YYEEEE. This CDR3 is built from 20 residues. V shed 4 bases, J shed 4 bases, and the junction held 19 bases outside the gene matches. CDR3 DNA sequence: TGTGCCAGCAGCCGGTGGGGGATGTTAGCGGGAGGGCCTCGGTACAATGAGCAGTTCTTC. This codes for CASSRWGMLAGGPRYNEQFF.

V is TRBV20-1 and J is TRBJ2-7, with TRBD1 matching over 10 bases. Germline CDR1 is DFQATT and CDR2 is SNEGSKA (reference sequence). The CDR3 runs to 15 residues. Germline trimming cut 1 base from V and 2 bases from J; bases unmatched to any gene: 5. The CDR3 sequence is CSARVPGQGPYEQYF. CDR3 in DNA: TGCAGTGCTAGAGTACCGGGACAGGGGCCCTACGAGCAGTACTTC.

This clonotype was counted ten times or more. The rearrangement uses TRBV28 and TRBJ1-5; D is possibly TRBD1 (5 bases). The CDR3 consists of 15 residues. V was shortened by 2 bases and J by 6 bases, with 14 bases between the two germline ends. Looked up from germline, CDR1 is MDHEN and CDR2 is SYDVKM. CDR3 bases: TGTGCCAGCAGTTTAGGCCAGAAGGGGACTCAGCCCCAGCATTTT. Protein product: CASSLGQKGTQPQHF.

This clonotype appeared many times. The chain uses TRBV12-3 or TRBV12-4 and TRBJ2-3; no definite D call. V was shortened by 7 bases and J by 2 bases, with 25 bases between the two germline ends. The CDR3 sequence is 18 residues long. CDR3 bases: TGTGCCAGCACCGAACCCTTGGACCCCGACACTCTCACAGATACGCAGTATTTT. Translated: CASTEPLDPDTLTDTQYF.

In its sample, this clonotype was seen many times. This sequence joins TRBV6-4 and TRBJ2-1; 9 nucleotides line up with TRBD2. Germline CDR1 and CDR2: MRHNA and SNTAGT. Trimming at V came to 4 bases and at J to 2 bases, leaving 3 bases not matched to a gene. CDR3 length equals 15 residues. The CDR3 coding sequence is TGTGCCAGCAGTGTACTAGCGGGCCCCTACAATGAGCAGTTCTTC. Translated: CASSVLAGPYNEQFF.